A selection of T cell receptor beta chains follows, all from one sample in a study of blood T cell repertoires in COVID-19. Profiled with immunoSEQ multiplex PCR; TCRdb holds only in-frame clones, not every one. The repertoire holds approximately 300,000 clones, with 90% as singletons. The sequenced sample was PBMCs or T cells enriched from blood (not recorded which). Source of these receptors: a young woman who had been exposed to COVID-19. Each CDR3 is given with its conserved first and last residue. Each record gives: D gene, clone size, J gene, V gene, CDR3 protein, CDR3 DNA. A D gene is named only where the DNA matches it firmly. Clone size is shown for a subset of rows, as once, few, many or a class of expanded clone.

.,.,TRBJ2-2,TRBV5-1,CASSLTSGELFF,TGCGCCAGCAGCCTGACTTCCGGGGAGCTGTTTTTT
.,.,TRBJ2-7,TRBV6-5,CASSYSLGRTTYEQYF,TGTGCCAGCAGTTACTCTCTAGGTAGGACAACCTACGAGCAGTACTTC
.,.,TRBJ2-5,TRBV3-1/TRBV3-2,CASSPGVQETQYF,TGTGCCAGCAGCCCGGGAGTTCAAGAGACCCAGTACTTC
.,.,TRBJ1-2,TRBV29-1,CSARHSNYGYTF,TGCAGCGCTAGACATTCTAACTATGGCTACACCTTC
TRBD2,.,TRBJ2-1,TRBV9,CASSVGPGLAANEQFF,TGTGCCAGCAGCGTAGGACCGGGACTAGCTGCCAATGAGCAGTTCTTC
.,few,TRBJ1-2,TRBV4-1,CASSQDGSVSVGYTF,TGCGCCAGCAGCCAAGATGGTTCCGTTTCAGTTGGCTACACCTTC
.,.,TRBJ1-1,TRBV19,CASLDPGLLNTEAFF,TGTGCCAGTCTCGACCCGGGACTGCTGAACACTGAAGCTTTCTTT
.,.,TRBJ2-7,TRBV19,CASSSFTGNSYEQYF,TGTGCCAGTAGTAGCTTTACAGGGAACTCCTACGAGCAGTACTTC
.,.,TRBJ1-1,TRBV6-2/TRBV6-3,CASSYSRSNTEAFF,TGTGCCAGCAGTTACTCTCGTTCGAACACTGAAGCTTTCTTT
TRBD1,.,TRBJ1-2,TRBV19,CASGGQGLGYTF,TGTGCCAGTGGGGGACAGGGGCTTGGCTACACCTTC
.,.,TRBJ1-3,TRBV7-6,CASSAYLLGAGNTIYF,TGTGCCAGCAGCGCTTACCTACTTGGGGCCGGAAACACCATATATTTT
.,.,TRBJ2-5,TRBV5-4,CASSPLQGSMVETQYF,TGTGCCAGCAGTCCTCTCCAGGGTAGTATGGTGGAGACCCAGTACTTC
.,.,TRBJ2-7,TRBV6-5,CASSYSSRDEQYF,TGTGCCAGCAGTTACTCAAGCAGGGACGAGCAGTACTTC
TRBD1,.,TRBJ1-4,TRBV7-2,CASSFDRGDEKLFF,TGTGCCAGCAGTTTTGACAGGGGGGATGAAAAACTGTTTTTT
TRBD1,.,TRBJ2-1,TRBV6-5,CASSLSGQTYNEQFF,TGTGCCAGCAGTCTTTCGGGACAGACGTACAATGAGCAGTTCTTC
.,once,TRBJ1-1,TRBV20-1,CSAGRNTEAFF,TGCAGTGCTGGCCGGAACACTGAAGCTTTCTTT
.,once,TRBJ1-3,TRBV19,CASSIPDRLRSTIYF,TGTGCCAGTAGTATCCCGGACAGACTACGTTCCACCATATATTTT
TRBD1,once,TRBJ1-5,TRBV18,CASSPRSDRGQPQHF,TGTGCCAGCTCACCACGTAGCGACAGGGGCCAGCCCCAGCATTTT
TRBD1,.,TRBJ2-7,TRBV7-9,CASSLGQGTSSYEQYF,TGTGCCAGCAGCTTAGGACAGGGGACAAGCTCCTACGAGCAGTACTTC
TRBD1,.,TRBJ2-7,TRBV3-1/TRBV3-2,CASSQRGQVISYEQYF,TGTGCCAGCAGCCAACGGGGACAGGTTATCTCCTACGAGCAGTACTTC
TRBD1,once,TRBJ2-5,TRBV19,CASSSPGQVRQRENF,TGTGCCAGTAGTTCTCCCGGACAGGTCAGGCAACGGGAAAACTTC
TRBD1,.,TRBJ1-1,TRBV6-5,CASSLRDRAFF,TGTGCCAGCAGTCTCCGGGACAGAGCTTTCTTT
TRBD2,.,TRBJ2-1,TRBV4-1,CAGGSGGPSYNEQFF,TGCGCCGGGGGGAGCGGGGGACCTTCCTACAATGAGCAGTTCTTC
.,.,TRBJ2-5,TRBV5-5,CASSPAQVPLQETQYF,TGTGCCAGCAGCCCGGCACAGGTTCCGTTACAAGAGACCCAGTACTTC
TRBD1,.,TRBJ1-5,TRBV5-1,CASSPGQGDQPQHF,TGCGCCAGCAGCCCAGGACAGGGGGATCAGCCCCAGCATTTT
.,.,TRBJ2-5,TRBV15,CATSRDGGQRQETQYF,TGTGCCACCAGCAGAGATGGAGGGCAAAGACAAGAGACCCAGTACTTC
TRBD2,.,TRBJ2-5,TRBV19,CASSIQAGETQYF,TGTGCCAGTAGTATACAAGCGGGGGAGACCCAGTACTTC
.,.,TRBJ1-2,TRBV4-1,CASSHNGGRVEGYTF,TGCGCCAGCAGCCATAACGGAGGGCGGGTGGAGGGCTACACCTTC
TRBD2,.,TRBJ2-5,TRBV9,CASSVDGRLAGSKETQYF,TGTGCCAGCAGCGTAGATGGGAGACTAGCGGGGAGCAAAGAGACCCAGTACTTC
TRBD1,.,TRBJ1-5,TRBV24-1,CATRSGTGESQPQHF,TGTGCCACCCGATCCGGGACAGGGGAGAGCCAGCCCCAGCATTTT
TRBD1,.,TRBJ1-2,TRBV4-2,CASSHLDRGNTYGYTF,TGTGCCAGCAGCCACCTGGACAGGGGAAATACCTATGGCTACACCTTC
TRBD2,.,TRBJ2-1,TRBV11-1,CASSPRTSGGINEQFF,TGTGCCAGCAGCCCCCGGACTAGCGGGGGGATCAATGAGCAGTTCTTC
.,few,TRBJ1-1,TRBV7-2,CASSFRGGNTEAFF,TGTGCCAGCAGCTTCCGGGGTGGGAACACTGAAGCTTTCTTT
.,.,TRBJ2-7,TRBV4-1,CASSQDRAYSYEQYF,TGCGCCAGCAGCCAAGACAGGGCCTACTCCTACGAGCAGTACTTC
TRBD1,.,TRBJ1-5,TRBV12-3/TRBV12-4,CASSRTGRQPQHF,TGTGCCAGCAGCAGGACAGGGAGGCAGCCCCAGCATTTT
.,once,TRBJ1-3,TRBV6-5,CASSDPARNTIYF,TGTGCCAGCAGCGACCCGGCCAGGAACACCATATATTTT
TRBD1,.,TRBJ1-2,TRBV3-1/TRBV3-2,CASSQEGTVGVYGYTF,TGTGCCAGCAGCCAAGAAGGGACAGTGGGTGTCTATGGCTACACCTTC
.,.,TRBJ2-1,TRBV24-1,CATAGNRKNNEQFF,TGTGCCACTGCGGGCAACAGAAAAAACAATGAGCAGTTCTTC
TRBD1,few,TRBJ1-1,TRBV5-6,CASSWGQGNTEAFF,TGTGCCAGCAGCTGGGGACAGGGGAACACTGAAGCTTTCTTT
.,.,TRBJ2-7,TRBV7-2,CASSRELGGYEQYF,TGTGCCAGCAGCCGGGAACTAGGCGGCTACGAGCAGTACTTC
TRBD2,.,TRBJ2-5,TRBV9,CASSVRWSGGAGETQYF,TGTGCCAGCAGCGTCCGTTGGAGCGGGGGGGCGGGAGAGACCCAGTACTTC
TRBD1,.,TRBJ1-2,TRBV5-1,CASRDGTGGYGYTF,TGCGCCAGCAGGGATGGGACAGGGGGCTATGGCTACACCTTC
TRBD1,.,TRBJ2-2,TRBV5-4,CASSPRPTTGVTGELFF,TGTGCCAGCAGCCCCCGCCCCACGACAGGGGTAACCGGGGAGCTGTTTTTT
.,.,TRBJ2-7,TRBV18,CASSPPANKYEQYF,TGTGCCAGCTCACCACCGGCCAATAAGTACGAGCAGTACTTC
TRBD1,.,TRBJ1-4,TRBV7-9,CASSPGGEKLFF,TGTGCCAGCAGCCCAGGGGGTGAAAAACTGTTTTTT
.,.,TRBJ1-1,TRBV28,CASNSGLGGAFF,TGTGCCAGCAACTCCGGGTTAGGCGGCGCTTTCTTT
.,.,TRBJ1-5,TRBV5-1,CASSWDNARGASNQPQHF,TGCGCCAGCAGCTGGGACAACGCCCGAGGGGCGAGCAATCAGCCCCAGCATTTT
.,.,TRBJ2-7,TRBV4-2,CASSQDSVSYEQYF,TGTGCCAGCAGCCAAGATTCAGTTTCCTACGAGCAGTACTTC
.,.,TRBJ1-4,TRBV25-1,CASSGGGEKLFF,TGTGCCAGCAGTGGAGGAGGGGAAAAACTGTTTTTT
.,.,TRBJ1-4,TRBV5-4,CASSSQIGGGREKLFF,TGTGCCAGCAGCTCGCAGATAGGGGGGGGACGGGAAAAACTGTTTTTT
.,.,TRBJ2-7,TRBV13,CASSPGVTYEQYF,TGTGCCAGCAGCCCAGGGGTAACCTACGAGCAGTACTTC
.,.,TRBJ2-1,TRBV6-5,CASIRSYNEQFF,TGTGCCAGCATCCGGTCCTACAATGAGCAGTTCTTC
.,.,TRBJ2-2,TRBV7-9,CASSLISNTGELFF,TGTGCCAGCAGCTTAATTTCTAACACCGGGGAGCTGTTTTTT
.,few,TRBJ1-3,TRBV7-9,CASSLDSGNTIYF,TGTGCCAGCAGCTTAGACAGTGGAAACACCATATATTTT
.,.,TRBJ1-5,TRBV30,CAWSSGVHQPQHF,TGTGCCTGGAGTTCGGGGGTACATCAGCCCCAGCATTTT
TRBD2,.,TRBJ2-2,TRBV7-8,CASSLAGSGRDTGELFF,TGTGCCAGCAGCTTGGCGGGCTCGGGGAGGGACACCGGGGAGCTGTTTTTT